A single T cell receptor beta chain is shown here with its context. Its antigen is not known. Clones were sequenced by immunoSEQ multiplex PCR, and TCRdb holds only the in-frame ones, with some missing. The sample includes about 400,000 clones, roughly 90% seen only once; the top ten take over 1.5%. These data are taken from a study of Ad26.COV2.S vaccination and SARS-CoV-2 variants. Germline V lookup: CDR1 SGHDN, CDR2 FVKESK. This CDR3 is 19 amino acids long. Losses at the gene ends were 4 bases for V and 4 bases for J; bases not matched to a gene: 12. Treatment: around 19 received Ad26.COV2.S at low or high dose, single or two shots; about 5 received placebo; per-sample allocation not given. All samples were drawn on day 63, counting from the first vaccine or placebo injection. Study observations and caveats: Once vaccination had occurred, spike-specific CD8+ and CD4+ T cell responses reportedly showed substantial breadth.

V and J are TRBV14 and TRBJ2-1, with TRBD2 identical over 14 bases. This receptor was identified in a person between 18 and 60 years old who received the Ad26.COV2.S COVID-19 vaccine or a placebo. The starting material was peripheral blood, obtained in a trial of Ad26.COV2.S vaccine versus placebo. The CDR3, as DNA: TGTGCCAGCAGCCCGGGACTAGCGGGGGACCGCCGGGGGTACAATGAGCAGTTCTTC. Its translation: CASSPGLAGDRRGYNEQFF.